Sequencing of this T cell receptor beta chain was carried out in a study of cytomegalovirus exposure and HLA in healthy donors. The protocol was immunoSEQ multiplex PCR, while the TCRdb copy is restricted to in-frame clones and leaves out a portion. The top ten clones hold around 0.84% of a sample with a few hundred thousand clones, roughly 85% of them seen once. The V gene's germline CDR1 is SGHAT and CDR2 FQDESV (reference sequence). The CDR3 is 13 amino acids. Trimming cost V 4 bases and J 2 bases, with 8 bases left between them. The donors were part of the approximately 120-subject validation cohort, which stood apart from the roughly 670-subject first cohort. Turning to this clone: Its cognate antigen is unknown.

Findings and caveats of the study: In vitro work confirmed that a few CMV-associated chains recognize CMV antigens. Among TCR sequences, most were rare, though some public TCRs appeared in many donors. The authors enumerated some 170 TCR beta chains as linked to cytomegalovirus.

The J gene is TRBJ1-1, the V gene TRBV11-1; D not certain. The sample consisted of PBMCs. The source is a woman younger than 30 in good health and CMV-seronegative. The CDR3 loop is CASSSTSNTEAFF. As DNA, the CDR3 is TGTGCCAGCAGCTCAACAAGTAACACTGAAGCTTTCTTT.